The 17 T cell receptor beta chains below come from one sample, sequenced in a study of cytomegalovirus exposure and HLA in healthy donors. The PCR employed 60 Vbeta primers together with 13 Jbeta primers. Sequencing was performed with immunoSEQ multiplex PCR; in TCRdb, only in-frame clones are kept and a portion is missing. The sample lists around 200,000 clones, about 88% occurring once. The sample consisted of PBMCs. The receptors here all came from a woman aged 30 to 39 in good health and CMV-seronegative.

The chain is built from TRBV25-1 and TRBJ2-1, with a weak D call TRBD2 (5 bases). This CDR3 has 16 residues. Germline V gives CDR1 MGHDK, CDR2 SYGVNS. Trimming removed 6 bases from V and 5 bases from J, with 20 bases in between. The chain's CDR3 is CASSLSEVAPNNEQFF. CDR3 nucleotide sequence: TGTGCCAGCAGCTTGTCTGAAGTAGCGCCGAACAATGAGCAGTTCTTC.

V usage is TRBV28 and J usage is TRBJ1-2; D gene unclear. The ends were cut back, 7 bases at V and 3 bases at J, with 9 bases in the middle. Germline V gene lookup returns CDR1 MDHEN and CDR2 SYDVKM. The CDR3 extends over 12 amino acids. The CDR3 protein is CASTGEDYGYTF. CDR3 in DNA: TGTGCCAGCACCGGGGAAGACTATGGCTACACCTTC.

The chain combines TRBV7-3 with TRBJ2-1; 9 bases are a match to TRBD2. V lost 4 bases to trimming and J lost 7 bases; unmatched junction nucleotides: 5. The CDR3 loop spans 14 amino acids. Germline V gene sequence: CDR1 SGHTA, CDR2 FQGTGA. The CDR3 reads CASSYLAGPNEQFF. For the CDR3, the DNA is TGTGCCAGCAGCTATCTAGCGGGACCAAATGAGCAGTTCTTC.

About this clone itself: This specimen includes other DNA sequences encoding the same CDR3. CDR3 region: CASSQTRLQGRNTIYF. CDR3 sequence (DNA): TGTGCCAGCAGTCAGACCAGGCTGCAGGGTCGAAACACCATATATTTT. This chain joins TRBV6-6 and TRBJ1-3, with TRBD1 as a possible D gene (5 bases). The CDR3 loop spans 16 amino acids. Germline V CDR1 and CDR2: MNHNY, SVGAGI (reference sequence). V lost 5 bases and J lost 5, with 19 bases in between.

This clone turned up a few times. The chain uses TRBV9 and TRBJ2-3; 12 bases map to TRBD2. CDR1 is SGDLS and CDR2 is YYNGEE in the germline V gene. J was trimmed by 4 bases and V by 4 bases; bases with no gene match: 7. The CDR3 runs 16 residues. In DNA, the CDR3 is TGTGCCAGCAGCTCCTCTAGCGGGGGGGTGGCAGATACGCAGTATTTT. This encodes CASSSSSGGVADTQYF.

V and J are TRBV5-6 and TRBJ1-4, with TRBD1 identical over 7 bases. This CDR3 region has 14 residues. CDR1 and CDR2 from the germline V gene are SGHDT and YYEEEE. The V and J ends lost 4 bases and 0 bases, in that order; junction bases with no gene match: 0. CDR3 sequence: CASSQGATNEKLFF. For the CDR3, the DNA is TGTGCCAGCAGCCAGGGGGCAACTAATGAAAAACTGTTTTTT.

The J gene is TRBJ2-1, the V gene TRBV29-1, with a possible D match to TRBD2 (5 bases). The germline CDR1 and CDR2 sequences are SQVTM and ANQGSEA. V dropped 5 bases and J dropped 3 bases, with 8 bases sitting between them. The CDR3 loop spans 12 amino acids. As DNA, the CDR3 is TGCAGCGTTACCGGGATCTACAATGAGCAGTTCTTC. Protein product: CSVTGIYNEQFF.

The chain is built from TRBV5-4 and TRBJ2-7; D is perhaps TRBD1 (6 bases). V was cut by 1 base and J by 1 base, with 12 bases left in between. The length of the CDR3 is 15 residues. CDR1 is SGHNT and CDR2 is YYREEE in the germline V gene (reference sequence). The CDR3 loop is CASSLTGTPSYEQYF. In nucleotides, the CDR3 is TGTGCCAGCAGCTTGACTGGGACACCGTCCTACGAGCAGTACTTC.

The genes are TRBV2 and TRBJ2-7; 12 nucleotides line up with TRBD2. Unmatched junction bases numbered 3, after V lost 7 bases and J lost 2 bases. The CDR3 is made up of 14 amino acids. The germline V gene has CDR1 SNHLY and CDR2 FYNNEI. CDR3 loop: CASTRLAGAYEQYF. In DNA, the CDR3 is TGTGCCAGCACTCGACTAGCGGGAGCCTACGAGCAGTACTTC.

The genes are TRBV11-3 and TRBJ2-7, with D perhaps matching TRBD2 (5 bases). Trimming removed 5 bases at V and 5 bases at J, with 19 bases between. The CDR3 contains 15 residues. CDR1 and CDR2 from the germline V gene are SGHNT and YENEEA. CDR3 nucleotide sequence: TGTGCCAGCAGCCCTCTACCGGGAAAGGTCGACGAGCAGTACTTC. Its protein product is CASSPLPGKVDEQYF.

The rearrangement uses TRBV7-2 and TRBJ2-3; 14 positions agree with TRBD2. The J segment lost 8 bases and the V segment lost 6 bases, leaving 7 bases of the junction unmatched. The CDR3 is made up of 15 amino acids. Germline-derived CDR1 and CDR2 are SGHTA and FQGNSA. This CDR3 reads CASRTTSGGVATQYF. Written as DNA, the CDR3 is TGTGCCAGCAGGACGACTAGCGGGGGGGTGGCTACGCAGTATTTT. The entire variable domain, with the rest obtained from reference TRBV7-2 and TRBJ2-3, is as follows: GAGVSQSPSNKVTEKGKDVELRCDPISGHTALYWYRQSLGQGLEFLIYFQGNSAPDKSGLPSDRFSAERTGGSVSTLTIQRTQQEDSAVYLCASRTTSGGVATQYFGPGTRLTVL.

The chain joins TRBV6-1 to TRBJ2-5; 8 bases are a match to TRBD2. Germline V gene data show CDR1 as MNHNS and CDR2 as SASEGT. This CDR3 has 15 residues. V was clipped by 5 bases and J by 5 bases; unmatched bases: 10. The CDR3 sequence: CASSWGLDRRETQYF. Here the CDR3 DNA reads TGTGCCAGCAGTTGGGGACTAGATCGGAGGGAGACCCAGTACTTC.

The chain employs TRBV7-9 and TRBJ1-2; 7 nucleotides agree with TRBD1. Germline V gives CDR1 SEHNR, CDR2 FQNEAQ (reference sequence). The CDR3 is 14 residues long. Trimming cost V 5 bases and J 8 bases; bases outside gene matches: 11. In DNA, the CDR3 is TGTGCCAGCAGCAGGGGGACAGCCGCCCGGGGCTACACCTTC. This translates into CASSRGTAARGYTF.

This sequence joins TRBV5-1 and TRBJ2-5, with 15 bases matching TRBD2. CDR1 is SGHRS and CDR2 is YFSETQ in the germline V gene. V shed 3 bases, J shed 4 bases, and the junction held 4 bases outside the gene matches. CDR3 size: 16 residues. CDR3: CASSWTSGREGETQYF. In DNA form, the CDR3 reads TGCGCCAGCAGCTGGACTAGCGGGAGGGAGGGAGAGACCCAGTACTTC.

The V call is TRBV10-2, the J call TRBJ2-1; TRBD2 matches 7 bases. The CDR3 has 13 residues. Germline CDR1 reads WSHSY; CDR2 reads SAAADI. V shed 7 bases and J 8 bases; nucleotides not matched to a gene: 8. The CDR3 bases are TGCGCCAGCAAGTCTAGCGGAAGCGATGAGCAGTTCTTC. Translating it yields CASKSSGSDEQFF.

The chain couples TRBV28 to TRBJ2-7; D might be TRBD2 (6 bases). The CDR3 loop spans 14 amino acids. V was cut by 2 bases and J by 6 bases, with 14 bases left in between. Germline values: CDR1 MDHEN, CDR2 SYDVKM. The CDR3 nucleotides read TGTGCCAGCAGTTTAGGCGGGACCCTCTCCGAGCAGTACTTC. It is translated as CASSLGGTLSEQYF.

The V gene is TRBV2, the J gene TRBJ1-2; D ambiguous. The CDR3 is 13 residues long. In germline, CDR1 is SNHLY, CDR2 FYNNEI. Trimming left V 4 bases short and J 8 bases short, with 14 bases between. Here the CDR3 reads CASSGSMLRGYTF. The CDR3 DNA is TGTGCCAGCAGTGGGAGCATGCTTAGGGGCTACACCTTC. The whole variable domain, remainder taken from reference TRBV2 and TRBJ1-2, is EPEVTQTPSHQVTQMGQEVILRCVPISNHLYFYWYRQILGQKVEFLVSFYNNEISEKSEIFDDQFSVERPDGSNFTLKIRSTKLEDSAMYFCASSGSMLRGYTFGSGTRLTVV.